This T cell receptor beta chain was found in a study of CD4 T cells in relation to SARS-CoV-2 and coronaviruses. For this clone: The target antigen is unknown.

Unmatched junction bases numbered 9, after V lost 5 bases and J lost 3 bases. The CDR3 spans 15 residues. Per germline, CDR1 LNHDA and CDR2 SQIVND (reference sequence). Profiling relied on immunoSEQ multiplex PCR, and the TCRdb table lists in-frame clones only, not all of them. Of about 41,000 clones in the sample, approximately 84% were seen once. Sorted naive or memory CD4+ cells met CEF peptides for approximately ten days. Source material: naive CD4+ T cells from PBMCs, cultured in vitro. Subset noted: naive CD4+ T cells isolated by negative enrichment. The V gene is TRBV19, the J gene TRBJ1-2, with 7 bases matching TRBD1. This clonotype was sampled from an adult with COVID-19. The CDR3 bases are TGTGCCAGTAGTCCAAAGGGGGCAGAGGACTATGGCTACACCTTC. It codes for CASSPKGAEDYGYTF.